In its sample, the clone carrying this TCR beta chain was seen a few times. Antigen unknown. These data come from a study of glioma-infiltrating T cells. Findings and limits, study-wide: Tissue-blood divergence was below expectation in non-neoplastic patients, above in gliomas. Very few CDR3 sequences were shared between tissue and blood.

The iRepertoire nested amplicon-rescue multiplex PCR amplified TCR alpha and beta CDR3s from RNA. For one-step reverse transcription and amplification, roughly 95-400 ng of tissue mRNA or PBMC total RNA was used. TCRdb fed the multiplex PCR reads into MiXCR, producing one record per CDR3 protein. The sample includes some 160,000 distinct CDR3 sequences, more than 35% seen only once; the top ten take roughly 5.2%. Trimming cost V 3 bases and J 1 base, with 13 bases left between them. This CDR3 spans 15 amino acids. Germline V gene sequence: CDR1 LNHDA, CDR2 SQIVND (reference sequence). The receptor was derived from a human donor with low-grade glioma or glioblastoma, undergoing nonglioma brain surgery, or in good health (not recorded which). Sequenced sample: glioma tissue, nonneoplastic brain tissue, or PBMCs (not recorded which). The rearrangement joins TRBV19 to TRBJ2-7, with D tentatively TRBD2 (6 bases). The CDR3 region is CASSISGTGSYEQYF. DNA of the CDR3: TGTGCCAGTAGTATCTCCGGGACTGGTTCCTACGAGCAGTACTTC.